The 14 T cell receptor beta chains below all came from one sample that was sequenced in a study of neurological immune-mediated disorders. Time point here: longitudinal time-point 1 (baseline). In TCRdb, the 5' RACE reads were re-called with MiXCR into one record per CDR3 protein. The table shows 55,000 to 70,000 distinct CDR3 sequences, with around 10% occurring only once. Sequenced material: PBMCs. The receptors shown here come from a male donor with HTLV-1-associated myelopathy (HAM/TSP).

This clonotype was detected many times. This chain connects TRBV20-1 to TRBJ2-7; tentatively, D is TRBD2 (7 bases). CDR3 length: 17 residues. Germline V CDR1 and CDR2: DFQATT, SNEGSKA (reference sequence). Trimming took off 0 bases at V and 3 bases at J, with 21 bases between the two ends. The CDR3 DNA reads TGCAGTGCTAGAGATTTGGGAGCGGGGACATCACTCTACGAGCAGTACTTC. Translating gives CSARDLGAGTSLYEQYF.

This clonotype came up many times. The chain combines TRBV5-1 with TRBJ2-7, with D possibly TRBD1 on 6 matching bases. This CDR3 contains 16 residues. V shed 0 bases and J shed 3 bases, with 16 bases lying between them. From germline, CDR1 is SGHRS and CDR2 YFSETQ. For the CDR3, the DNA is TGCGCCAGCAGCTTGGGGCTCCAGGGGACATTCTACGAGCAGTACTTC. It is translated as CASSLGLQGTFYEQYF. Using reference TRBV5-1 and TRBJ2-7 for the parts outside the CDR3, the full variable domain is KAGVTQTPRYLIKTRGQQVTLSCSPISGHRSVSWYQQTPGQGLQFLFEYFSETQRNKGNFPGRFSGRQFSNSRSEMNVSTLELGDSALYLCASSLGLQGTFYEQYFGPGTRLTVT.

This clonotype was counted at least ten times. This sequence joins TRBV5-5 and TRBJ2-1; D unresolved. This CDR3 has 14 residues. V was trimmed by 4 bases and J by 3 bases, leaving 11 bases between them. CDR1 and CDR2 from the germline V gene are SGHKS and YYEKEE (reference sequence). CDR3 DNA sequence: TGTGCCAGCAGCCCCGGACCTGGCTACAATGAGCAGTTCTTC. Residues: CASSPGPGYNEQFF.

Worth noting for this clonotype: This may be a read error: a much more frequent sequence differs by one nucleotide. This rearrangement joins TRBV7-2 to TRBJ1-4; D is undetermined. V was pared by 1 base and J by 2 bases, with 11 bases between. The CDR3 has 16 amino acids. Germline V lookup: CDR1 SGHTA, CDR2 FQGNSA. The CDR3 region has the DNA TGTGCCAGCAGCTTAGATATGCCAGCCACTAATGAAAAACTGTTTTTT. It is translated as CASSLDMPATNEKLFF.

This clonotype was detected many times. The gene calls are TRBV3-1 and TRBJ2-7; D may be TRBD1 (5 bases). Germline CDR1 and CDR2: LGHDT and YNNKEL (reference sequence). Trimming cost V 2 bases and J 2 bases, with 10 bases left between them. This CDR3 contains 14 residues. The DNA for the CDR3 is TGTGCCAGCAGCCAAATAAGGGGCACCTACGAGCAGTACTTC. It translates to CASSQIRGTYEQYF.

This clonotype was seen repeatedly, ten times or more. V is TRBV4-3 and J is TRBJ2-7, with TRBD2 as a possible D gene (6 bases). The CDR3 spans 13 residues. Germline V gene lookup returns CDR1 LGHNA and CDR2 YSLEER. Deletions cut 0 bases from V and 7 bases from J, with 10 bases between. The CDR3 DNA reads as TGCGCCAGCAGCCAAGAGTCGGGGAGGGAGCAGTACTTC. Amino acid sequence: CASSQESGREQYF.

This clonotype was detected many times. The rearrangement uses TRBV11-2 and TRBJ2-3; 12 nucleotides align to TRBD2. Germline V gives CDR1 SGHAT, CDR2 FQNNGV. The CDR3 consists of 18 residues. With V trimmed by 4 bases and J by 0 bases, 8 bases remained unmatched. The CDR3, as DNA: TGTGCCAGCAGCTCCGGACTAGCGGGGAGACGGAGCACAGATACGCAGTATTTT. The encoded protein is CASSSGLAGRRSTDTQYF.

This clonotype was picked up many times. The V and J genes are TRBV6-2 or TRBV6-3 and TRBJ2-3, with TRBD2 as a possible D gene (6 bases). The V end lost 0 bases, the J end lost 5 bases, and 12 bases lay between the germline ends. CDR3 length: 15 residues. Germline V CDR1 and CDR2: MNHEY, SVGEGT. The CDR3 coding sequence is TGTGCCAGCAGTTACTCGAACACTAGCCGAGATACGCAGTATTTT. It codes for CASSYSNTSRDTQYF.

This clonotype was found many times. This sequence joins TRBV10-3 and TRBJ2-7; tentatively, D is TRBD1 or TRBD2 (6 bases each). The CDR3 has 13 amino acids. V was shortened by 7 bases and J by 2 bases, with 12 bases between the two germline ends. The germline V gene encodes CDR1 ENHRY and CDR2 SYGVKD. CDR3 coding DNA: TGTGCCATCACAGGGGAGGAGGCCTACGAGCAGTACTTC. Protein product: CAITGEEAYEQYF.

This clonotype was seen repeatedly, ten times or more. CDR3 in amino acids: CASSLVRGYEQYF. The DNA for the CDR3 is TGTGCCAGCAGCTTAGTACGGGGATACGAGCAGTACTTC. V and J are TRBV11-2 and TRBJ2-7; the D gene is possibly TRBD2 (5 bases). Germline assignment: CDR1 SGHAT and CDR2 FQNNGV. V was trimmed by 1 base and J by 4 bases, leaving 8 bases between them. This CDR3 spans 13 amino acids. The variable domain in full, completed from reference TRBV11-2 and TRBJ2-7, reads EAGVAQSPRYKIIEKRQSVAFWCNPISGHATLYWYQQILGQGPKLLIQFQNNGVVDDSQLPKDRFSAERLKGVDSTLKIQPAKLEDSAVYLCASSLVRGYEQYFGPGTRLTVT.

This clonotype was counted many times. DNA for the CDR3: TGTGCCAGCAGAAATACAGGAACTTACTACGAGCAGTACTTC. Translating gives CASRNTGTYYEQYF. The chain employs TRBV27 and TRBJ2-7, with TRBD1 as a possible D gene (5 bases). Per germline, CDR1 MNHEY and CDR2 SMNVEV (reference sequence). The CDR3 runs 14 residues. V was trimmed by 6 bases and J by 3 bases, leaving 15 bases between them.

This clonotype was observed many times. J is TRBJ2-1 and V is TRBV4-2, with 8 bases identical to TRBD2. This CDR3 region has 15 residues. Germline trimming cut 8 bases from V and 8 bases from J; bases unmatched to any gene: 14. CDR1 is LGHNA, CDR2 YNFKEQ, per germline. Here the CDR3 reads CASRKAGGPADEQFF. CDR3 in DNA: TGTGCCAGCCGAAAGGCGGGGGGCCCCGCGGATGAGCAGTTCTTC.

In DNA form, the CDR3 reads TGCAGTGCTAAAGATTATACAGGGGGATTCTACGAGCAGTACTTC. This codes for CSAKDYTGGFYEQYF. The V and J genes are TRBV20-1 and TRBJ2-7, with 8 bases matching TRBD1. Germline V gene lookup returns CDR1 DFQATT and CDR2 SNEGSKA (reference sequence). V shed 4 bases and J 3 bases; nucleotides not matched to a gene: 11. The CDR3 runs to 15 residues.

Concerning this clonotype itself: A read error may be the cause here, since a much bigger clone is one base away. V and J are TRBV6-6 and TRBJ1-5, with 11 bases fitting TRBD1. This CDR3 comprises 15 residues. The germline gives CDR1 MNHNY, CDR2 SVGAGI (reference sequence). CDR3 loop: CASTRTGGANQPHHF. CDR3 in DNA: TGTGCCAGCACCAGGACAGGGGGCGCGAACCAGCCCCATCATTTT.